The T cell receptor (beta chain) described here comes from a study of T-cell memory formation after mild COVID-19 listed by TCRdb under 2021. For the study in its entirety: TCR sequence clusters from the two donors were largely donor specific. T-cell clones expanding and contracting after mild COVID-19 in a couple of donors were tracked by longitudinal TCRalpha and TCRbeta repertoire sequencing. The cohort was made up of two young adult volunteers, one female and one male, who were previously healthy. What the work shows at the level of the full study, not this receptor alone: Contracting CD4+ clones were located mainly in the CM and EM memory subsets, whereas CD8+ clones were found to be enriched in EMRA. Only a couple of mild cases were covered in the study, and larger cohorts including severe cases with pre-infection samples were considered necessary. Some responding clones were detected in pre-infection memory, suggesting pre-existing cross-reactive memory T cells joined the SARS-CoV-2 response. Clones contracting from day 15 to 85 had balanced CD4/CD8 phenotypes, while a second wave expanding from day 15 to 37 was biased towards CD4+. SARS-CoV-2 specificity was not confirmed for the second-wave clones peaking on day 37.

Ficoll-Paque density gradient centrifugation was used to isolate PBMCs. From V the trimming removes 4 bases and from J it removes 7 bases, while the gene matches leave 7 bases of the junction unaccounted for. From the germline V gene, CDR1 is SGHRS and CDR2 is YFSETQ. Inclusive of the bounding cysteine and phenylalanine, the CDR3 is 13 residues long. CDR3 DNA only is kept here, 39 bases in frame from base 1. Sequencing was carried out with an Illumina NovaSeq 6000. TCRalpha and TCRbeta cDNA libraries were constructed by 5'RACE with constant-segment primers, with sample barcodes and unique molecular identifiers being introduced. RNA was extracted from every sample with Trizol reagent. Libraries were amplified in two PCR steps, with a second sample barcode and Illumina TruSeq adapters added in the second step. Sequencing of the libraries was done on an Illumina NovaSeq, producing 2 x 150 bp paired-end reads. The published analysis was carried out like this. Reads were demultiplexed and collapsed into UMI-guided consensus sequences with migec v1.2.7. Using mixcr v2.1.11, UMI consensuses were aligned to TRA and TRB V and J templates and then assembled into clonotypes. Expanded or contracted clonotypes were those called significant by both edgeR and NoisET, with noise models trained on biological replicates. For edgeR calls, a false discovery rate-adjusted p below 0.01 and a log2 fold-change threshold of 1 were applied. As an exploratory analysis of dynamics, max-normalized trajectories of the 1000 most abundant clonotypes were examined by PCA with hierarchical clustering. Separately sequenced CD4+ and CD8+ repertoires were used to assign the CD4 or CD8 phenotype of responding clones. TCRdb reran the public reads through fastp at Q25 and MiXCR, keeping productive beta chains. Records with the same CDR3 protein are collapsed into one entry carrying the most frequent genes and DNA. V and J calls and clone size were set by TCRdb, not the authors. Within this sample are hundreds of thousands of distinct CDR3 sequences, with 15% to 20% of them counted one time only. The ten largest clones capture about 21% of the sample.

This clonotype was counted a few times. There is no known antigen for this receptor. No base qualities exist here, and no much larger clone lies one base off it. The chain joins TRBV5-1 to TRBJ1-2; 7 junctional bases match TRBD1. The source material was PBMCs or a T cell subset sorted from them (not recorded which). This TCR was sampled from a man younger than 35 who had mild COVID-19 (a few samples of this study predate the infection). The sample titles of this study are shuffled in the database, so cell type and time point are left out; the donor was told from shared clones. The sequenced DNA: TGCGCCAGCAGCATATCGACAGGGACTGGCTACACCTTC. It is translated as CASSISTGTGYTF.